One sample yielded the 15 T cell receptor beta chains listed below, sequenced in a study of radiation and T cells in renal cell carcinoma. Here immunoSEQ multiplex PCR was the method, and the copy in TCRdb shows in-frame clones only, minus some. The table records 120,000 or so clones, 81% of them present only once. The time point denotes: blood 2 weeks post-SBRT. The treatment: 15 Gy SBRT to primary tumor, nephrectomy 4 weeks later. Sample: blood, taken from a patient whose treatment included radiotherapy and nephrectomy. These receptors were obtained from a middle-aged man with renal cell carcinoma.

This clone was seen a handful of times. CDR3 bases: TGTGCCAGCAGCGTGAGGGCGGGACTCAACACCGGGGAGCTGTTTTTT. Its translation is CASSVRAGLNTGELFF. The V call is TRBV9, the J call TRBJ2-2, with TRBD2 as a possible D gene (6 bases). V gave up 2 bases and J gave up 2 bases, with 13 bases separating them. Germline CDR1 SGDLS, CDR2 YYNGEE. This CDR3 is built from 16 residues.

The V gene is TRBV7-9, the J gene TRBJ2-5; TRBD2 matches 8 bases. V lost 0 bases to trimming and J lost 4 bases; unmatched junction nucleotides: 10. From germline, CDR1 is SEHNR and CDR2 FQNEAQ (reference sequence). The CDR3 contains 17 residues. The CDR3 nucleotides read TGTGCCAGCAGCTTAGCGGCGGGGGGTGAGCTTTCAGAGACCCAGTACTTC. This codes for CASSLAAGGELSETQYF.

The genes are TRBV7-9 and TRBJ2-7, with D tentatively TRBD2 (6 bases). CDR1 SEHNR and CDR2 FQNEAQ come from the germline V gene (reference sequence). Trimming left V 1 base short and J 3 bases short, with 10 bases between. This CDR3 region has 14 residues. This CDR3 reads CASSLVAEGYEQYF. The CDR3 coding sequence is TGTGCCAGCAGCTTAGTAGCGGAAGGCTACGAGCAGTACTTC. Full variable domain (rest looked up from reference TRBV7-9 and TRBJ2-7): DTGVSQNPRHKITKRGQNVTFRCDPISEHNRLYWYRQTLGQGPEFLTYFQNEAQLEKSRLLSDRFSAERPKGSFSTLEIQRTEQGDSAMYLCASSLVAEGYEQYFGPGTRLTVT.

CDR3 sequence (DNA): TGTGCCAGCAGCCCCCTTCAGACTAGCAATAATGAGCAGTTCTTC. Translated: CASSPLQTSNNEQFF. J is TRBJ2-1 and V is TRBV11-2; 7 bases fit TRBD2. This CDR3 contains 15 residues. The ends lost 5 bases at V and 7 bases at J; junction bases unmatched: 11. Per germline, CDR1 SGHAT and CDR2 FQNNGV.

V and J are TRBV2 and TRBJ2-1; D is perhaps TRBD2 (6 bases). The CDR3 is 11 amino acids. Germline V gene lookup returns CDR1 SNHLY and CDR2 FYNNEI. V lost 8 bases and J lost 7, with 9 bases in between. The CDR3 is CASEEGNEQFF. CDR3 coding DNA: TGTGCCAGCGAGGAGGGAAATGAGCAGTTCTTC.

V gene TRBV4-2 combines with J gene TRBJ2-1; 12 bases map to TRBD2. Trimming took 4 bases from V and 2 from J; bases not matched to a gene: 6. The V gene's germline CDR1 is LGHNA and CDR2 YNFKEQ. The CDR3 has 17 residues. CDR3 nucleotide sequence: TGTGCCAGCAGCCCACGGACTAGCGGGGACACCTACAATGAGCAGTTCTTC. Translation gives CASSPRTSGDTYNEQFF.

The rearrangement joins TRBV6-1 to TRBJ2-7; 7 nucleotides align to TRBD1. This CDR3 has 14 residues. The junction had 3 bases not matched to a gene; V was cut back by 3 bases and J by 1 base. Looked up from germline, CDR1 is MNHNS and CDR2 is SASEGT. The chain's CDR3 is CASSDWGQSYEQYF. CDR3 nucleotides: TGTGCCAGCAGTGATTGGGGACAGTCCTACGAGCAGTACTTC.

The gene calls are TRBV4-1 and TRBJ1-5; D is uncertain. Per the germline V gene, CDR1 is MGHRA and CDR2 is YSYEKL. This CDR3 is 18 amino acids long. Trimming pared 4 bases from V and 0 bases from J, leaving 19 bases between. DNA for the CDR3: TGCGCCAGCAGCCCCCAGCTTCCGACAAGGTATAGCAATCAGCCCCAGCATTTT. It translates to CASSPQLPTRYSNQPQHF.

The V and J genes are TRBV19 and TRBJ2-7; maybe TRBD1 (6 bases). The CDR3 totals 13 residues. Germline V gives CDR1 LNHDA, CDR2 SQIVND (reference sequence). V lost 3 bases, J lost 6 bases, and 12 bases lay in between. Here the CDR3 reads CASSIALRGEQYF. In DNA, the CDR3 is TGTGCCAGTAGTATCGCACTCAGGGGCGAGCAGTACTTC.

The genes are TRBV29-1 and TRBJ1-1; tentative D call: TRBD1 (5 bases). The CDR3 is 12 amino acids. In germline, CDR1 is SQVTM, CDR2 ANQGSEA. V lost 6 bases, J lost 7 bases, and 15 bases lay in between. The CDR3 DNA follows: TGCAGCGTCACCCGGGGACCCCTTGAAGCTTTCTTT. This sequence encodes CSVTRGPLEAFF. Full variable domain (outside the CDR3, taken from reference TRBV29-1 and TRBJ1-1): SAVISQKPSRDICQRGTSLTIQCQVDSQVTMMFWYRQQPGQSLTLIATANQGSEATYESGFVIDKFPISRPNLTFSTLTVSNMSPEDSSIYLCSVTRGPLEAFFGQGTRLTVV.

V and J are TRBV29-1 and TRBJ2-1; perhaps D is TRBD1 or TRBD2 (6 bases each). The CDR3 is 16 amino acids. Germline values: CDR1 SQVTM, CDR2 ANQGSEA. V lost 3 bases to trimming and J lost 3 bases, with 18 bases between them. In nucleotides, the CDR3 is TGCAGCGTTGAGAGGGGGGCCACGGCGGACTACAATGAGCAGTTCTTC. It codes for CSVERGATADYNEQFF.

The rearrangement joins TRBV6-5 to TRBJ2-7; D gene unclear. V was clipped by 11 bases and J by 5 bases, with 22 bases between them. The CDR3 loop spans 14 amino acids. Germline loops: CDR1 MNHEY, CDR2 SVGAGI. In DNA form, the CDR3 reads TGTGCCGCCGGCAGGAGTCGTAGGGTACACGAGCAGTACTTC. Protein product: CAAGRSRRVHEQYF.

The J gene is TRBJ2-3, the V gene TRBV5-1; D is unclear. The CDR3 sequence is 13 residues long. Germline lookup yields CDR1 SGHRS and CDR2 YFSETQ. V gave up 0 bases and J gave up 5 bases, with 7 bases separating them. In DNA, the CDR3 is TGCGCCAGCAGCTTGGGACACAGAGATACGCAGTATTTT. This encodes CASSLGHRDTQYF.

The gene calls are TRBV7-3 and TRBJ2-3; D gene ambiguous. This CDR3 comprises 14 residues. Per germline, CDR1 SGHTA and CDR2 FQGTGA. V lost 5 bases and J lost 2, with 11 bases in between. The CDR3 DNA sequence: TGTGCCAGCAGCCCTAATTCGGCCACAGATACGCAGTATTTT. Translated, it gives CASSPNSATDTQYF.

This chain joins TRBV29-1 and TRBJ2-1; 8 bases are a match to TRBD1. V lost 6 bases, J lost 0 bases, and 10 bases stayed unmatched. The CDR3 has 16 residues. Germline V gene sequence: CDR1 SQVTM, CDR2 ANQGSEA. The CDR3 protein is CSVRQGAAISYNEQFF. The CDR3 DNA is TGCAGCGTACGGCAGGGGGCCGCCATCTCCTACAATGAGCAGTTCTTC.